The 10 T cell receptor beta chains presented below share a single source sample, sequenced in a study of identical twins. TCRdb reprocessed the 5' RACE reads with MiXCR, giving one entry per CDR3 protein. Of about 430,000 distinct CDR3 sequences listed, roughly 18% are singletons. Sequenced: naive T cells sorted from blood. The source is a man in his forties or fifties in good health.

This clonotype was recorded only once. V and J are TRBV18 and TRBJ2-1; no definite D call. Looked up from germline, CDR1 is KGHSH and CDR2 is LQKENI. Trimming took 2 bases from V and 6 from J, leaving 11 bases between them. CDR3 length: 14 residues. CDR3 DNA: TGTGCCAGCTCACCATCTACCAGCTTCAATGAGCAGTTCTTC. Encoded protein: CASSPSTSFNEQFF.

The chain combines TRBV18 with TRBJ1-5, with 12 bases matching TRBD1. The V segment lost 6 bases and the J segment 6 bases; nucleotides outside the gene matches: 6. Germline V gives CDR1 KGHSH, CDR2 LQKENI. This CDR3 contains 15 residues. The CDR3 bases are TGTGCCAGCTCTACCGGGACAGGGGGCTTTCAGCCCCAGCATTTT. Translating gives CASSTGTGGFQPQHF.

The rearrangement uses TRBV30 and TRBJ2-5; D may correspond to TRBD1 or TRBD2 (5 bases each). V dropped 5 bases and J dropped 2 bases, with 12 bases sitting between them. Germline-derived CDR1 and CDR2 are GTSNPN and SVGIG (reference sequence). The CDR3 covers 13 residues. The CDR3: CAWQGPWQETQYF. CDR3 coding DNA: TGTGCCTGGCAGGGACCGTGGCAAGAGACCCAGTACTTC.

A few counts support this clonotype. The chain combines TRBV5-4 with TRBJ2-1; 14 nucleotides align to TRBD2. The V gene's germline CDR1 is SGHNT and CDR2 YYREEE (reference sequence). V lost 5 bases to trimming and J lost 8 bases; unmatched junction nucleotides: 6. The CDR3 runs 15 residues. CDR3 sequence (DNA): TGTGCCAGCAGGGCCGGGACTAGCGGGAGTCATGAGCAGTTCTTC. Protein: CASRAGTSGSHEQFF. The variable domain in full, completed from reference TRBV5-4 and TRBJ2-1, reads ETGVTQSPTHLIKTRGQQVTLRCSSQSGHNTVSWYQQALGQGPQFIFQYYREEENGRGNFPPRFSGLQFPNYSSELNVNALELDDSALYLCASRAGTSGSHEQFFGPGTRLTVL.

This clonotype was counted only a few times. For the CDR3, the DNA is TGTGCCTGGAGTGTGACTAGCGCAGATACGCAGTATTTT. It yields the protein CAWSVTSADTQYF. The chain is built from TRBV30 and TRBJ2-3; TRBD2 aligns across 8 bases. Unmatched junction bases numbered 0, after V lost 0 bases and J lost 4 bases. Germline-derived CDR1 and CDR2 are GTSNPN and SVGIG (reference sequence). The CDR3 sequence is 13 residues long.

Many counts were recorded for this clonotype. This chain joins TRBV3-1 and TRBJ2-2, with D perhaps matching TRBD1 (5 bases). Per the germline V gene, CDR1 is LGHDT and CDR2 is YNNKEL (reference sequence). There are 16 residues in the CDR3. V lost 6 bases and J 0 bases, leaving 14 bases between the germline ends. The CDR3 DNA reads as TGTGCCAGCAGAATCCAGGGCCGCGCGAACACCGGGGAGCTGTTTTTT. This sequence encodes CASRIQGRANTGELFF. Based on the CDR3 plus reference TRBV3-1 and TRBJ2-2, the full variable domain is DTAVSQTPKYLVTQMGNDKSIKCEQNLGHDTMYWYKQDSKKFLKIMFSYNNKELIINETVPNRFSPKSPDKAHLNLHINSLELGDSAVYFCASRIQGRANTGELFFGEGSRLTVL.

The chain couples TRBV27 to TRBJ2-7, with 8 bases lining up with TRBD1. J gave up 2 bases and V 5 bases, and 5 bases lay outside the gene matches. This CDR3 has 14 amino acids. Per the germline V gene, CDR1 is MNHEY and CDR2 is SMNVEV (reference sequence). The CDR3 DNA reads TGTGCCAGCAGTCCCCGGACAGGGCCCTACGAGCAGTACTTC. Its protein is CASSPRTGPYEQYF.

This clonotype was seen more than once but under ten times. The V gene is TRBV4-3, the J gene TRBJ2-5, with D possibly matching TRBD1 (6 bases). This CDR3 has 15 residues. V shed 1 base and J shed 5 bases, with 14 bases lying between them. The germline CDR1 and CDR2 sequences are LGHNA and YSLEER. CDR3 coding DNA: TGCGCCAGCAGCCAAGTTCTGGGGGCGTGGGAGACCCAGTACTTC. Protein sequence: CASSQVLGAWETQYF.

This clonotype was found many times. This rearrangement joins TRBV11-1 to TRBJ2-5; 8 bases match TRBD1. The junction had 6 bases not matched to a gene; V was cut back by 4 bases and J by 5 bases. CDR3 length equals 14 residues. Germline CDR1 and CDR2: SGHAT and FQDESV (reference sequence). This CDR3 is CASSSRQGWETQYF. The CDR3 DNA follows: TGTGCCAGCAGCTCGAGACAGGGGTGGGAGACCCAGTACTTC.

CDR3 sequence reads: CASSWGPEQFF. The CDR3 DNA reads as TGTGCCAGCAGTTGGGGGCCTGAGCAGTTCTTC. The chain couples TRBV12-3 or TRBV12-4 to TRBJ2-1; tentatively, D is TRBD1 (6 bases). This CDR3 is 11 amino acids long. Trimming left V 4 bases short and J 9 bases short, with 7 bases between.